Shown below are 2 T cell receptor beta chains from a single sample sequenced in a study of T-cell reconstitution after alpha-beta-depleted transplantation in children. Preparation of the TCRbeta library was carried out with unique molecular identifiers. In TCRdb, the PCR reads were re-called with MiXCR into one record per CDR3 protein. Of hundreds of thousands of distinct CDR3 sequences listed, around 13% were seen once; the top ten hold 0.65% to 0.9%. Specimen: PBMCs, collected before TCRalphabeta/CD19-depleted stem cell transplant. The source is a girl aged 2-15 years with congenital amegakaryocytic thrombocytopenia, due to receive a stem cell transplant.

There are many counts of this clonotype. This chain links TRBV12-5 with TRBJ1-4, with 12 bases matching TRBD1. Germline CDR1 and CDR2: LGHNT and FRNRAP. V shed 8 bases and J 7 bases; nucleotides not matched to a gene: 17. This CDR3 has 18 amino acids. The CDR3 DNA follows: TGTGCTAGTTCTAACCCCGGGACAGGGGGCTTCTTGAGTGAAAAACTGTTTTTT. It encodes CASSNPGTGGFLSEKLFF.

This clonotype was seen only a few times. V usage is TRBV11-2 and J usage is TRBJ2-3; TRBD2 is a possible D gene (6 bases). This CDR3 contains 15 residues. Per germline, CDR1 SGHAT and CDR2 FQNNGV. V was trimmed by 4 bases and J by 2 bases, leaving 13 bases between them. Here the CDR3 reads CASSSSGLLTDTQYF. As DNA, the CDR3 is TGTGCCAGCAGCTCCTCGGGACTTCTCACAGATACGCAGTATTTT.